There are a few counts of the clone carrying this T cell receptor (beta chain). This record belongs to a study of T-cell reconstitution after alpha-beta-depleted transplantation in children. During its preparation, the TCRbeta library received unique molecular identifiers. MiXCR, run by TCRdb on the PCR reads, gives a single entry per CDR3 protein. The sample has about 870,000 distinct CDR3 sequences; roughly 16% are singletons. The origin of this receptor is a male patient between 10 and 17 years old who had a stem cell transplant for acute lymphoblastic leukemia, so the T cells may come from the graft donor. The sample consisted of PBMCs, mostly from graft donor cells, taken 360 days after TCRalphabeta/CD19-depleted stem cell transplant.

CDR3 loop: CASRLFTLESYEQYF. The CDR3 DNA sequence: TGCGCCAGCAGGTTATTCACCTTAGAATCCTACGAGCAGTACTTC. The chain is built from TRBV5-1 and TRBJ2-7; no reliable D call. The length of the CDR3 is 15 residues. V gave up 5 bases and J gave up 1 base, with 16 bases separating them. Germline lookup yields CDR1 SGHRS and CDR2 YFSETQ.